This T cell receptor (beta chain) stems from a study of shared clonotypes between healthy human individuals. Study conclusions and caveats: Generation probabilities were higher for clonotypes shared across all four sorted-subset donors than for unshared ones.

In the case of this clone: Its antigen is unidentified.

Trimming removed 4 bases from V and 6 bases from J, with 13 bases in between. Per the germline V gene, CDR1 is SNHLY and CDR2 is FYNNEI. The CDR3 contains 13 residues. The method was immunoSEQ multiplex PCR; TCRdb's version includes in-frame clones alone and lacks a portion of them. The repertoire consists of 2 million to 2.5 million clones, with approximately 96% occurring once and the leading ten covering approximately 0.13%. The clonotype originates from a man aged 18 to 30 in good health. The chain has TRBV2 and TRBJ2-7, with D unresolved. Sequencing input: naive CD4+ T cells sorted from blood. Subset given: CD45RA+ positively selected. The CDR3 loop is CASSAGPKIEQYF. In DNA form, the CDR3 reads TGTGCCAGCAGTGCGGGCCCCAAAATCGAGCAGTACTTC.